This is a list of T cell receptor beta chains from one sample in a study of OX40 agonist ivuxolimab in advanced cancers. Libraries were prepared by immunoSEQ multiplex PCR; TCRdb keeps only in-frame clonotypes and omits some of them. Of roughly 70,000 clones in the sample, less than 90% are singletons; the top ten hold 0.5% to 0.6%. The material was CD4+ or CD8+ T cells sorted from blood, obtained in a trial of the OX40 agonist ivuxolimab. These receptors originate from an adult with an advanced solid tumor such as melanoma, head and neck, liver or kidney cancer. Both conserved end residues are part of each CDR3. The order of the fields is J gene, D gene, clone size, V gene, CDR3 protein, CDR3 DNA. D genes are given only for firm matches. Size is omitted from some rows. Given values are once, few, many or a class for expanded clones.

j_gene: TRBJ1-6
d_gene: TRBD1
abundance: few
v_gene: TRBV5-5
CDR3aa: CASTPGQLASTLHF
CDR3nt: TGTGCCAGCACCCCGGGACAGCTAGCTTCCACCCTCCACTTT

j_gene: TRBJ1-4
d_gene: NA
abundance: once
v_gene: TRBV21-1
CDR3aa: CASSKNEPGPPNLNEKLFF
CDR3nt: TGTGCCAGCAGCAAAAATGAACCGGGACCGCCAAACCTGAATGAAAAACTGTTTTTT

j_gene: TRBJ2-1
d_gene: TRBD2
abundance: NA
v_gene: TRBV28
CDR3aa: CASIETSGGSEGFF
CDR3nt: TGTGCCAGCATCGAGACTAGCGGGGGATCCGAGGGGTTCTTC

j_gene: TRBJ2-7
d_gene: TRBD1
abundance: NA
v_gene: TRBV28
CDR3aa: CASRIAGGAYEQYF
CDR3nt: TGTGCCAGCAGGATCGCAGGGGGCGCATACGAGCAGTACTTC

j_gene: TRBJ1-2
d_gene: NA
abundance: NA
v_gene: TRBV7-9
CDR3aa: CASSLTQGPLGGYTF
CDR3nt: TGTGCCAGCAGCTTAACTCAGGGCCCTCTGGGGGGCTACACCTTC

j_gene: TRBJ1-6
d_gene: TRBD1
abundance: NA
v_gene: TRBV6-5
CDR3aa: CASDQQGKNSPLHF
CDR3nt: TGTGCCAGCGACCAACAGGGGAAAAATTCACCCCTCCACTTT

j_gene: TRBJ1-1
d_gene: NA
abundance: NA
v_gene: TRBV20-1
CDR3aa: CSANPSAEAFF
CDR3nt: TGCAGTGCAAACCCTTCGGCGGAAGCTTTCTTT

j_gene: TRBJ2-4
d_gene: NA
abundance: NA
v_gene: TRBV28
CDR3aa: CASSLQSAKNIQYF
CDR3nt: TGTGCCAGCAGTTTACAGTCTGCCAAAAACATTCAGTACTTC

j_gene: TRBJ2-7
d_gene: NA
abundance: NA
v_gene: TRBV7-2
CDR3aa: CASSLKPDSYEQYF
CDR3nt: TGTGCCAGCAGCTTGAAGCCCGACAGCTACGAGCAGTACTTC

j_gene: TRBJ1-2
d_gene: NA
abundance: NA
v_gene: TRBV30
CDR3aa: CAWSASYYGYTF
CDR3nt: TGTGCCTGGAGTGCATCGTACTATGGCTACACCTTC

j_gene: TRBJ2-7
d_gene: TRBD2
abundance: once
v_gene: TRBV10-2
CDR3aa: CASSGTTSGFSYEQYF
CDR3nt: TGCGCCAGCAGTGGCACTACTAGCGGGTTCTCCTACGAGCAGTACTTC

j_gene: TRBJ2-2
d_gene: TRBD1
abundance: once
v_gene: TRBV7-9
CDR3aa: CASGTGGHTGELFF
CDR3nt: TGTGCCAGTGGGACAGGGGGTCACACCGGGGAGCTGTTTTTT

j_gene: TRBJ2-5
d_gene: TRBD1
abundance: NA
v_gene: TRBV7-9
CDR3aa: CASSPEGTARRQETQYF
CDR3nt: TGTGCCAGCAGCCCCGAAGGGACAGCTAGGAGGCAAGAGACCCAGTACTTC

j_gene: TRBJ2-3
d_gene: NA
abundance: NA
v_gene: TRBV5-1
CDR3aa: CASSPDKTDTQYF
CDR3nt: TGCGCCAGCAGCCCGGACAAGACAGATACGCAGTATTTT

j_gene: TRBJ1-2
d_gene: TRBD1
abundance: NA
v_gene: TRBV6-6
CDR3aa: CASSPGQVYGYTF
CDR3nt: TGTGCCAGCAGTCCCGGACAGGTCTATGGCTACACCTTC

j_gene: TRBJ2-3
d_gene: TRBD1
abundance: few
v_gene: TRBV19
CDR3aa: CASSSPRQGRTDTQYF
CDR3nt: TGTGCCAGTAGTAGTCCCCGACAGGGGCGCACAGATACGCAGTATTTT

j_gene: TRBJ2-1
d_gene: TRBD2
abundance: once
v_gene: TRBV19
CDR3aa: CASSRGNRRNEQFF
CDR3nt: TGTGCCAGTTCGCGGGGGAACAGGAGGAATGAGCAGTTCTTC

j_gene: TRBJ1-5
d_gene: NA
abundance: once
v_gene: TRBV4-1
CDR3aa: CASSEVDQGNQPQHF
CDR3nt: TGCGCCAGCAGCGAAGTTGACCAGGGAAATCAGCCCCAGCATTTT

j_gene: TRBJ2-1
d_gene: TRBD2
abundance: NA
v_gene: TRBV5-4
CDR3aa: CASSILAGGLNYNEQFF
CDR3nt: TGTGCCAGCAGCATACTAGCGGGGGGGCTTAACTACAATGAGCAGTTCTTC

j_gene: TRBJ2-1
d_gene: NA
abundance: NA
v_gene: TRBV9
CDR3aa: CASSPIVDEQFF
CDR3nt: TGTGCCAGCAGCCCAATAGTAGACGAGCAGTTCTTC

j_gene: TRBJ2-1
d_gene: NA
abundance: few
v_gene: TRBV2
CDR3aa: CASSESRTEFF
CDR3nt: TGTGCCAGCAGTGAATCCCGGACTGAGTTCTTC

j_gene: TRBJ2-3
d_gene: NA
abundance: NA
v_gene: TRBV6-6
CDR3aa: CASSLTSNTQYF
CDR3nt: TGTGCCAGCAGCCTTACTAGTAATACGCAGTATTTT

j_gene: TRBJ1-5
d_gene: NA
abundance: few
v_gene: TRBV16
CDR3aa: CASSQSQGQGQPQHF
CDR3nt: TGTGCCAGCAGCCAATCTCAGGGGCAGGGACAGCCCCAGCATTTT

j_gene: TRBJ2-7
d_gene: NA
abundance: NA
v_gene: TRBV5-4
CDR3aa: CASSPRDGPYEQYF
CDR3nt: TGTGCCAGCAGCCCGCGGGACGGACCCTACGAGCAGTACTTC

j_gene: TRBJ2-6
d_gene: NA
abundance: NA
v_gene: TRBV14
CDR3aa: CASSQEVRGWGGANVLTF
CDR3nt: TGTGCCAGCAGCCAAGAAGTCCGGGGATGGGGTGGGGCCAACGTCCTGACTTTC

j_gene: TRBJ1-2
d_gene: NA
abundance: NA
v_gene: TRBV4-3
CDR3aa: CASSQDRANYGYTF
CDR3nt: TGCGCCAGCAGCCAAGATAGGGCTAACTATGGCTACACCTTC

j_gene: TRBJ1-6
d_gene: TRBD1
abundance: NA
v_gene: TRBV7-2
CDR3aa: CASSPRTGGRYSPLHF
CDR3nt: TGTGCCAGCAGCCCTCGGACAGGGGGCAGGTATTCACCCCTCCACTTT

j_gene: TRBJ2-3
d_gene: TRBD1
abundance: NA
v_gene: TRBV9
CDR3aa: CASSKGQGGTDTQYF
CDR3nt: TGTGCCAGCAGCAAGGGACAGGGCGGCACAGATACGCAGTATTTT

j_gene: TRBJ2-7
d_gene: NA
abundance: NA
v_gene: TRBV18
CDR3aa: CASSLNQGYEQYF
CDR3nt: TGTGCCAGCTCACTCAACCAGGGATACGAGCAGTACTTC

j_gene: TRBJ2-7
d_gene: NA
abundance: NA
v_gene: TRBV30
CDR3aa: CAGAWAYEQYF
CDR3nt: TGTGCTGGGGCATGGGCCTACGAGCAGTACTTC

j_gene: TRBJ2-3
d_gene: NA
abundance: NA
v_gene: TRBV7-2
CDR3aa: CASSLAWTGTDTQYF
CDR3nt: TGTGCCAGCAGCTTAGCCTGGACGGGCACAGATACGCAGTATTTT

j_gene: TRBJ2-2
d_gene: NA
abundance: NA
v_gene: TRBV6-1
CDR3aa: CASVNLRSTGELFF
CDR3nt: TGTGCCAGCGTCAACCTAAGGAGCACCGGGGAGCTGTTTTTT

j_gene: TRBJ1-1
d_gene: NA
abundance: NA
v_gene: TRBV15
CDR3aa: CATSRGRDANTEAFF
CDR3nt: TGTGCCACCAGCCGAGGACGGGACGCAAACACTGAAGCTTTCTTT

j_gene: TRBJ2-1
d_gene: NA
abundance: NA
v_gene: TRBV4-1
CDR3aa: CASSLTLSSYNEQFF
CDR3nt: TGCGCCAGCAGCCTTACACTGAGCTCCTACAATGAGCAGTTCTTC

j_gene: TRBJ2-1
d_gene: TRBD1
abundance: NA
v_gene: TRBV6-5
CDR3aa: CASKPRDRIYNEQFF
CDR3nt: TGTGCCAGCAAACCTCGGGACAGGATTTACAATGAGCAGTTCTTC

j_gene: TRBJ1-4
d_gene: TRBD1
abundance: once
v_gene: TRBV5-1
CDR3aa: CASTGGPNEKLFF
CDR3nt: TGCGCCAGCACAGGGGGGCCTAATGAAAAACTGTTTTTT

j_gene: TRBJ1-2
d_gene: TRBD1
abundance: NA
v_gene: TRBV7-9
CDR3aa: CASSGGDRGFGYTF
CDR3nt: TGTGCCAGCAGCGGCGGGGACAGGGGGTTTGGCTACACCTTC

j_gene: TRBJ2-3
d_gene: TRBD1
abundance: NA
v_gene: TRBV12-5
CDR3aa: CASGSTGTGYTDTQYF
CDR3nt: TGTGCTAGTGGTTCGACCGGGACAGGGTACACAGATACGCAGTATTTT

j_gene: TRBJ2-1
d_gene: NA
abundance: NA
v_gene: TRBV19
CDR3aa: CASSISGGYGGGAYNEQFF
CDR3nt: TGTGCCAGTAGTATAAGTGGGGGATATGGCGGCGGGGCGTACAATGAGCAGTTCTTC

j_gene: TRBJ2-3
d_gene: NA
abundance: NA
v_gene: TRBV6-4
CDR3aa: CASSPTASTDTQYF
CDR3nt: TGTGCCAGCAGTCCGACAGCTAGCACAGATACGCAGTATTTT

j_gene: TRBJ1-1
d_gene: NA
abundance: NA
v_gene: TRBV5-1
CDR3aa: CASSLPGAGRVEAFF
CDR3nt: TGCGCCAGCAGCTTGCCTGGTGCAGGGAGAGTCGAAGCTTTCTTT

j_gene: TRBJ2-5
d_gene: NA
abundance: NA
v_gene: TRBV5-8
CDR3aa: CASSSTGQFQETQYF
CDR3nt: TGTGCCAGCAGCTCGACCGGACAGTTCCAAGAGACCCAGTACTTC

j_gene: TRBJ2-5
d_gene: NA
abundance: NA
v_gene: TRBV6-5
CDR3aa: CASSYGGGGQETQYF
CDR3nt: TGTGCCAGCAGTTACGGAGGGGGGGGCCAAGAGACCCAGTACTTC

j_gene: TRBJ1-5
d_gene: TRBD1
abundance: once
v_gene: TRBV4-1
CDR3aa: CASSRLTGPEGGNQPQHF
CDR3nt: TGCGCCAGCAGCCGGCTGACAGGGCCCGAGGGAGGCAATCAGCCCCAGCATTTT

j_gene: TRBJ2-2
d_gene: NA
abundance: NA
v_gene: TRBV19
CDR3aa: CASSLRGTNTGELFF
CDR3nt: TGTGCCAGTAGCCTCAGGGGAACGAACACCGGGGAGCTGTTTTTT

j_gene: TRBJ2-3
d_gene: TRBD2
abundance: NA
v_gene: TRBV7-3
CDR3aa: CASSLSLAGGRTDTQYF
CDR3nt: TGTGCCAGCAGCTTAAGCCTAGCGGGAGGCCGCACAGATACGCAGTATTTT

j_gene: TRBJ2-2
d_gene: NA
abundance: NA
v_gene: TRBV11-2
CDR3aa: CASSLLDGELFF
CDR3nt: TGTGCCAGCAGCTTATTGGACGGGGAGCTGTTTTTT

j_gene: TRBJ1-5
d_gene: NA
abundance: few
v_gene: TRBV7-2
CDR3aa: CASSLVQGDQPQHF
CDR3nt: TGTGCCAGCAGCTTAGTACAGGGCGATCAGCCCCAGCATTTT